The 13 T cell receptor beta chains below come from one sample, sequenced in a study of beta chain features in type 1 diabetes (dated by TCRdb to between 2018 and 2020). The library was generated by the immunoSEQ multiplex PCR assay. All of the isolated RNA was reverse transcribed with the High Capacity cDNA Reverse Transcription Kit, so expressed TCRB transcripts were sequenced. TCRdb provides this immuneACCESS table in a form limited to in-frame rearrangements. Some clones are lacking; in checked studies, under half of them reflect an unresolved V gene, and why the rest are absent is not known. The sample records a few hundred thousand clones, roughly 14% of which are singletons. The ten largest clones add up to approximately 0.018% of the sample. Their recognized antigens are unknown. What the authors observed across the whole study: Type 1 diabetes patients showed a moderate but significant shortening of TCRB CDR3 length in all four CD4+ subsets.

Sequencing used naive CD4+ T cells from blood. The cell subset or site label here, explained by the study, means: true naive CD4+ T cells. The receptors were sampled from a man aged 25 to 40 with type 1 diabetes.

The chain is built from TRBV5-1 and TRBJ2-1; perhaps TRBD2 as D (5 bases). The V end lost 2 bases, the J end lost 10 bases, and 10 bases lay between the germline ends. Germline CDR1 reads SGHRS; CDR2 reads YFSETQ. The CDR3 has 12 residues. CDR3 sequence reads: CASSLIGGEQFF. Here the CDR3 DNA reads TGCGCCAGCAGCTTAATCGGCGGGGAGCAGTTCTTC. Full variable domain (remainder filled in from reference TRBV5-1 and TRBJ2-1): KAGVTQTPRYLIKTRGQQVTLSCSPISGHRSVSWYQQTPGQGLQFLFEYFSETQRNKGNFPGRFSGRQFSNSRSEMNVSTLELGDSALYLCASSLIGGEQFFGPGTRLTVL.

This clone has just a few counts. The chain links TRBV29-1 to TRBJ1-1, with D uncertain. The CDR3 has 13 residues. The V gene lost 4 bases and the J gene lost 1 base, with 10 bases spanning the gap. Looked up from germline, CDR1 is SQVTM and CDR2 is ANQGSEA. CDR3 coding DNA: TGCAGCGTTGGGAGGGTTGGGAACACTGAAGCTTTCTTT. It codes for CSVGRVGNTEAFF.

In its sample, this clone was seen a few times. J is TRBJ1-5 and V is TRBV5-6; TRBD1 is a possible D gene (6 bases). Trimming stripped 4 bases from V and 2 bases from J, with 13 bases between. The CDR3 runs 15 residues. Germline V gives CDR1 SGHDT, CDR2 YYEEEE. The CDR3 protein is CASSGEQGRNQPQHF. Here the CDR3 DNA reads TGTGCCAGCAGCGGGGAACAGGGTCGCAATCAGCCCCAGCATTTT.

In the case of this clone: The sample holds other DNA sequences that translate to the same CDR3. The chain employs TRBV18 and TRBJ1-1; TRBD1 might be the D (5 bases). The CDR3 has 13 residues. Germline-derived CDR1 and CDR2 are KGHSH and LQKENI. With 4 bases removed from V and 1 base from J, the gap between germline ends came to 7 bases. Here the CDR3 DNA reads TGTGCCAGCTCACTCGACAGGAACACTGAAGCTTTCTTT. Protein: CASSLDRNTEAFF.

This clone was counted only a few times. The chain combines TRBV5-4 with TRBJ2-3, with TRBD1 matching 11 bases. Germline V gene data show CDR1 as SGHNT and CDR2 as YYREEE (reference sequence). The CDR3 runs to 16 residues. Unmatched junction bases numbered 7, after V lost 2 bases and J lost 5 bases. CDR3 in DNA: TGTGCCAGCAGCTTCATGGACAGGGGGCGAGGAGATACGCAGTATTTT. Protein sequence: CASSFMDRGRGDTQYF.

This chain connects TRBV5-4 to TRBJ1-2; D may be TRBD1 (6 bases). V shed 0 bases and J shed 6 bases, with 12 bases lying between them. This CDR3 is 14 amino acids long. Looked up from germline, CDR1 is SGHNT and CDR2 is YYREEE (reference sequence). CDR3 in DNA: TGTGCCAGCAGCTTGGGGCGGGGGCGGGATGGCTACACCTTC. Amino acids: CASSLGRGRDGYTF. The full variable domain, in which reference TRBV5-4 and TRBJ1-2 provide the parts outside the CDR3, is ETGVTQSPTHLIKTRGQQVTLRCSSQSGHNTVSWYQQALGQGPQFIFQYYREEENGRGNFPPRFSGLQFPNYSSELNVNALELDDSALYLCASSLGRGRDGYTFGSGTRLTVV.

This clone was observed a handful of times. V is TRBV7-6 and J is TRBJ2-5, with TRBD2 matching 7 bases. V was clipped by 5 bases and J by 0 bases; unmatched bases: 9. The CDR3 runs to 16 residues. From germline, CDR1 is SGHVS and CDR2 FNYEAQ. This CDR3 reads CASSQFERGNQETQYF. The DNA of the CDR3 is TGTGCCAGCAGCCAATTCGAGCGGGGCAACCAAGAGACCCAGTACTTC.

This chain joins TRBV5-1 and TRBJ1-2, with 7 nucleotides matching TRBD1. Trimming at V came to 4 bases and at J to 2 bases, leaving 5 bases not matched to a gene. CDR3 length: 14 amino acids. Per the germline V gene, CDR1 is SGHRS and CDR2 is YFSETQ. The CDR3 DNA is TGCGCCAGCAGCCCCCGGGACAGCAACTATGGCTACACCTTC. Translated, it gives CASSPRDSNYGYTF.

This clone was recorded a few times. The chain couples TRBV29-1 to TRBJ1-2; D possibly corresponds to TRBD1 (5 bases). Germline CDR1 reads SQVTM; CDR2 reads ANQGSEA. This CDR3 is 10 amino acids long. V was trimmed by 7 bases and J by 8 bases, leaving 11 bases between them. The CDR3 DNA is TGCAGCGCCGCGGACAACGGCTACACCTTC. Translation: CSAADNGYTF.

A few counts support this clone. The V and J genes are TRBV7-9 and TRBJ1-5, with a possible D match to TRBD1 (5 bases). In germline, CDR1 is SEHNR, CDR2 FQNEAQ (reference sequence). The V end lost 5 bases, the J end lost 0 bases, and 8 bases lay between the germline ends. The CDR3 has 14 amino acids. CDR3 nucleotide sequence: TGTGCCAGCAGCAGGCAGGGTAGCAATCAGCCCCAGCATTTT. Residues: CASSRQGSNQPQHF. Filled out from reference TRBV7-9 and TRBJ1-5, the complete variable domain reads DTGVSQNPRHKITKRGQNVTFRCDPISEHNRLYWYRQTLGQGPEFLTYFQNEAQLEKSRLLSDRFSAERPKGSFSTLEIQRTEQGDSAMYLCASSRQGSNQPQHFGDGTRLSIL.

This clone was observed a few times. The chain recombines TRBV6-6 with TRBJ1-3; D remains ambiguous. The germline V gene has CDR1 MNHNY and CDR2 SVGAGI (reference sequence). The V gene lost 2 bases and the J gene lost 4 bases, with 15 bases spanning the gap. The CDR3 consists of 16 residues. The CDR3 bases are TGTGCCAGCAGTTACAAAGGCAGGATCGGAGGAAACACCATATATTTT. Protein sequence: CASSYKGRIGGNTIYF.

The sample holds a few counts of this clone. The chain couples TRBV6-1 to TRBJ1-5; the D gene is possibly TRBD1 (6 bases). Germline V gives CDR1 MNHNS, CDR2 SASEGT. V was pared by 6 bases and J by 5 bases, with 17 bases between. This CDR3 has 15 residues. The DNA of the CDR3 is TGTGCCAGCAGCCCCCTGTGGGCAGGGGATCAGCCCCAGCATTTT. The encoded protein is CASSPLWAGDQPQHF.

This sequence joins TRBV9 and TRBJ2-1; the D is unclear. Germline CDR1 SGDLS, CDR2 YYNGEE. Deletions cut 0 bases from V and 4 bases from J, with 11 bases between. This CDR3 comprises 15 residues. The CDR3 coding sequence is TGTGCCAGCAGCGTAGCCGGAGCTACTTACAATGAGCAGTTCTTC. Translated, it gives CASSVAGATYNEQFF.